Listed below are T cell receptor beta chains from one sample, sequenced in a study of blood T cell repertoires in COVID-19. Some clones are missing from TCRdb's copy, which holds only in-frame ones; the method was immunoSEQ multiplex PCR. The table records roughly 380,000 clones, around nine tenths of them present only once. Sequencing was carried out using PBMCs or T cells enriched from blood (not recorded which). These receptors were collected from a woman in her thirties who had been exposed to COVID-19. Each CDR3 is given with its conserved first and last residue. The order of the fields is CDR3 DNA, CDR3 protein, D gene, J gene, V gene, clone size. D genes are given only for firm matches. Clone size, where shown, is once, few, many, or a class for clones that have expanded.

CDR3 DNA: TGTGCCAGCAGTTTATATTTAGCGGGACTCAATGAGCAGTTCTTC
CDR3 protein: CASSLYLAGLNEQFF
D gene: TRBD2
J gene: TRBJ2-1
V gene: TRBV27
clone size: -

CDR3 DNA: TGTGCCAGCAGCTCCCACCTGGCTAGCGGAAGTTATAACACCGGGGAGCTGTTTTTT
CDR3 protein: CASSSHLASGSYNTGELFF
D gene: TRBD2
J gene: TRBJ2-2
V gene: TRBV11-3
clone size: -

CDR3 DNA: TGTGCCAGCAGCCAACTAGCGGGAGGAGGCACCGGGGAGCTGTTTTTT
CDR3 protein: CASSQLAGGGTGELFF
D gene: TRBD2
J gene: TRBJ2-2
V gene: TRBV3-1/TRBV3-2
clone size: few

CDR3 DNA: TGTGCCAGCAGCTTGCACCTAGCGGGAGTAGAGACCCAGTACTTC
CDR3 protein: CASSLHLAGVETQYF
D gene: TRBD2
J gene: TRBJ2-5
V gene: TRBV5-8
clone size: -

CDR3 DNA: TGTGCCAGCAGCTTACCTGAGGACAGCCAGGCCACCCATCAGCCCCAGCATTTT
CDR3 protein: CASSLPEDSQATHQPQHF
D gene: -
J gene: TRBJ1-5
V gene: TRBV7-3
clone size: -

CDR3 DNA: TGTGCCAGCAGCTTAGGACAGGGCATTGGTGAGCAGTTCTTC
CDR3 protein: CASSLGQGIGEQFF
D gene: TRBD1
J gene: TRBJ2-1
V gene: TRBV7-9
clone size: -

CDR3 DNA: TGTGCCAGCAGCTTAGCGCACTTCCAAGAGACCCAGTACTTC
CDR3 protein: CASSLAHFQETQYF
D gene: -
J gene: TRBJ2-5
V gene: TRBV7-2
clone size: -

CDR3 DNA: TGTGCCAGCTCACCACCTTCTAGCGGGAGTTGGAATGAGCAGTTCTTC
CDR3 protein: CASSPPSSGSWNEQFF
D gene: TRBD2
J gene: TRBJ2-1
V gene: TRBV18
clone size: -

CDR3 DNA: TGTGCCAGCAGTTACTTGGCGGGAGGGCCCTTCTTC
CDR3 protein: CASSYLAGGPFF
D gene: TRBD2
J gene: TRBJ2-1
V gene: TRBV6-2/TRBV6-3
clone size: -

CDR3 DNA: TGTGCCACCAGCAGGAAACAGGGTTCCTACGAGCAGTACTTC
CDR3 protein: CATSRKQGSYEQYF
D gene: -
J gene: TRBJ2-7
V gene: TRBV15
clone size: -

CDR3 DNA: TGTGCCAGCTCACCCCTCCAGGGTTACGAGCAGTACTTC
CDR3 protein: CASSPLQGYEQYF
D gene: -
J gene: TRBJ2-7
V gene: TRBV18
clone size: few

CDR3 DNA: TGTGCCAGTAGTGTGAATCCGGGACAGATTCTTTCCTATGGCTACACCTTC
CDR3 protein: CASSVNPGQILSYGYTF
D gene: TRBD1
J gene: TRBJ1-2
V gene: TRBV19
clone size: -

CDR3 DNA: TGTGCCAGTGGAAATACAGGGGGCGGCCCAACTAATGAAAAACTGTTTTTT
CDR3 protein: CASGNTGGGPTNEKLFF
D gene: TRBD1
J gene: TRBJ1-4
V gene: TRBV19
clone size: -

CDR3 DNA: TGTGCCAGCTCATCGAGGGAAATATCACTAAACTATGGCTACACCTTC
CDR3 protein: CASSSREISLNYGYTF
D gene: -
J gene: TRBJ1-2
V gene: TRBV11-3
clone size: -

CDR3 DNA: TGTGCCAGCAAATTAGGGCTAGCGGGAGGGCTGGAGACCCAGTACTTC
CDR3 protein: CASKLGLAGGLETQYF
D gene: TRBD2
J gene: TRBJ2-5
V gene: TRBV7-2
clone size: -

CDR3 DNA: TGTGCCAGCAGTTTGGTGGGACAGGGGTCCTACGAGCAGTACTTC
CDR3 protein: CASSLVGQGSYEQYF
D gene: TRBD1
J gene: TRBJ2-7
V gene: TRBV28
clone size: once